The clone carrying this TCR beta chain turned up a few times. Its antigen is still unknown. These data are taken from a study of blood T cells in healthy people across ages. Study results and limitations: With donor CMV status unknown, expanded clonotype changes were possibly confounded.

Approximately 10 milliliters was the volume of peripheral blood drawn from each donor. The CDR3 sequence is 19 residues long. Losses at the gene ends were 4 bases for V and 0 bases for J; bases not matched to a gene: 11. The germline gives CDR1 MDHEN, CDR2 SYDVKM. PCR was performed a second time for roughly 7 to 11 cycles using a sample-barcoded 5' primer and a J-beta primer mix. One entry per CDR3 protein results from TCRdb running MiXCR on the 5' RACE reads. The sample carries 600,000 or so distinct CDR3 sequences, roughly 20% recorded once. Sequences were obtained from blood. This TCR was recovered from a man between 70 and 80 years old in good health. The rearrangement links TRBV28 to TRBJ2-6; 8 bases align to TRBD1. CDR3 bases: TGTGCCAGCAGTTCCCCAGGGGGCTGGTTATACTCTGGGGCCAACGTCCTGACTTTC. The encoded protein is CASSSPGGWLYSGANVLTF. Looking up the rest from reference TRBV28 and TRBJ2-6 gives the full variable domain: DVKVTQSSRYLVKRTGEKVFLECVQDMDHENMFWYRQDPGLGLRLIYFSYDVKMKEKGDIPEGYSVSREKKERFSLILESASTNQTSMYLCASSSPGGWLYSGANVLTFGAGSRLTVL.